A selection of T cell receptor beta chains follows, all from one sample in a study of cytomegalovirus exposure and HLA in healthy donors. Clones were sequenced by immunoSEQ multiplex PCR, and TCRdb holds only the in-frame ones, with some missing. The profile shows just under 250,000 clones, 82% of them singletons. Sequenced material: PBMCs. These receptors came from a woman in her thirties or forties in good health and CMV-seropositive. CDR3s include the opening cysteine and the closing phenylalanine or tryptophan. D genes are given only for firm matches. Clone size appears in some rows only: once, few, many, or a class for an expanded clone.

J	D	size	V	CDR3	DNA
TRBJ1-2	TRBD1	few	TRBV2	CASSAAPGQGYGYTF	TGTGCCAGCAGCGCAGCCCCGGGACAGGGATATGGCTACACCTTC
TRBJ2-5	TRBD2	NA	TRBV6-6	CASSYSRLAGTKYF	TGTGCCAGCAGTTACTCGAGGCTAGCGGGGACCAAGTACTTC
TRBJ2-7	TRBD1	NA	TRBV2	CASSEERGPYEQYF	TGTGCCAGCAGTGAAGAGAGGGGGCCCTACGAGCAGTACTTC
TRBJ2-7	TRBD2	few	TRBV7-9	CASRLSGSSNEQYF	TGTGCCAGCAGACTAAGCGGGAGTTCTAACGAGCAGTACTTC
TRBJ2-2	NA	NA	TRBV7-2	CASSSTRVNTGELFF	TGTGCCAGCAGCTCGACCAGGGTTAACACCGGGGAGCTGTTTTTT
TRBJ2-3	TRBD2	once	TRBV28	CASRPPLSGETYF	TGTGCCAGCAGGCCACCACTTAGCGGGGAGACCTATTTT
TRBJ2-1	TRBD1	NA	TRBV13	CASSLGQGSNEQFF	TGTGCCAGCAGCTTAGGACAGGGGTCGAATGAGCAGTTCTTC
TRBJ1-1	TRBD1	NA	TRBV7-9	CASSQNRGGNTEAFF	TGTGCCAGCAGCCAGAACAGGGGCGGGAACACTGAAGCTTTCTTT
TRBJ1-2	NA	NA	TRBV2	CASSEYAIPTKYGYTF	TGTGCCAGCAGTGAATACGCTATACCCACTAAATATGGCTACACCTTC
TRBJ2-2	TRBD1	NA	TRBV7-9	CSSSLYLRTGNTGELFF	TGTTCCAGCAGCTTGTACCTCCGGACAGGGAACACCGGGGAGCTGTTTTTT
TRBJ2-2	NA	few	TRBV7-3	CASKQQLNTGELFF	TGTGCCAGCAAGCAACAGCTCAACACCGGGGAGCTGTTTTTT
TRBJ2-1	TRBD2	NA	TRBV27	CASSQVGGFYNEQFF	TGTGCCAGCAGTCAGGTGGGAGGGTTCTACAATGAGCAGTTCTTC
TRBJ1-6	NA	NA	TRBV14	CASTRRIRARFSPLHF	TGTGCCAGCACCCGTAGGATCAGGGCGAGGTTTTCACCCCTCCACTTT
TRBJ1-1	NA	NA	TRBV7-8	CASSLVGRNTEAFF	TGTGCCAGCAGCTTAGTGGGCAGGAACACTGAAGCTTTCTTT
TRBJ2-7	NA	NA	TRBV19	CASSIGTTSYEQYF	TGTGCCAGTAGTATCGGGACAACCTCCTACGAGCAGTACTTC
TRBJ2-1	TRBD2	few	TRBV25-1	CASRGTSGVSYNEQFF	TGTGCCAGCAGGGGGACTAGCGGGGTGTCCTACAATGAGCAGTTCTTC
TRBJ2-7	NA	NA	TRBV10-3	CAIMRVMGEQYF	TGTGCCATCATGCGGGTGATGGGAGAGCAGTACTTC
TRBJ2-7	TRBD2	NA	TRBV11-2	CASSTDGLAGRYEQYF	TGTGCCAGCAGCACCGATGGACTAGCGGGGAGGTACGAGCAGTACTTC
TRBJ2-7	TRBD1	NA	TRBV7-2	CASSSSLWTGGYEQYF	TGTGCCAGCAGCTCAAGCCTTTGGACAGGGGGGTACGAGCAGTACTTC
TRBJ2-1	NA	NA	TRBV30	CAWKGGQANSYNEQFF	TGTGCCTGGAAGGGAGGACAGGCAAACTCCTACAATGAGCAGTTCTTC
TRBJ2-7	NA	NA	TRBV7-2	CASSLGQAYSYEQYF	TGTGCCAGCAGCTTAGGACAGGCCTACTCCTACGAGCAGTACTTC
TRBJ2-7	NA	NA	TRBV5-4	CASSFSAGTYEQYF	TGTGCCAGCAGCTTTTCGGCGGGAACGTACGAGCAGTACTTC
TRBJ1-2	NA	NA	TRBV14	CASSRGGVGYGYTF	TGTGCCAGCAGCCGGGGGGGCGTCGGCTATGGCTACACCTTC
TRBJ2-1	TRBD2	NA	TRBV30	CAWSSGRANEQFF	TGTGCCTGGTCTAGCGGGAGGGCCAATGAGCAGTTCTTC
TRBJ1-1	TRBD1	once	TRBV18	CASSRGQGHTEAFF	TGTGCCAGCTCCCGCGGACAGGGCCACACTGAAGCTTTCTTT
TRBJ2-2	NA	NA	TRBV4-2	CASSQNGQNTGELFF	TGTGCCAGCAGCCAGAACGGACAGAACACCGGGGAGCTGTTTTTT
TRBJ2-7	TRBD2	NA	TRBV30	CAWRKNKGLAGGPGGEQYF	TGTGCCTGGAGGAAGAATAAGGGACTAGCGGGAGGGCCCGGGGGCGAGCAGTACTTC
TRBJ2-7	NA	NA	TRBV29-1	CSVEDRAYEQYF	TGCAGCGTTGAAGACAGGGCCTACGAGCAGTACTTC
TRBJ2-2	TRBD1	once	TRBV4-3	CASSQRPPGQGIAGELFF	TGCGCCAGCAGCCAAAGACCTCCCGGACAGGGGATCGCCGGGGAGCTGTTTTTT